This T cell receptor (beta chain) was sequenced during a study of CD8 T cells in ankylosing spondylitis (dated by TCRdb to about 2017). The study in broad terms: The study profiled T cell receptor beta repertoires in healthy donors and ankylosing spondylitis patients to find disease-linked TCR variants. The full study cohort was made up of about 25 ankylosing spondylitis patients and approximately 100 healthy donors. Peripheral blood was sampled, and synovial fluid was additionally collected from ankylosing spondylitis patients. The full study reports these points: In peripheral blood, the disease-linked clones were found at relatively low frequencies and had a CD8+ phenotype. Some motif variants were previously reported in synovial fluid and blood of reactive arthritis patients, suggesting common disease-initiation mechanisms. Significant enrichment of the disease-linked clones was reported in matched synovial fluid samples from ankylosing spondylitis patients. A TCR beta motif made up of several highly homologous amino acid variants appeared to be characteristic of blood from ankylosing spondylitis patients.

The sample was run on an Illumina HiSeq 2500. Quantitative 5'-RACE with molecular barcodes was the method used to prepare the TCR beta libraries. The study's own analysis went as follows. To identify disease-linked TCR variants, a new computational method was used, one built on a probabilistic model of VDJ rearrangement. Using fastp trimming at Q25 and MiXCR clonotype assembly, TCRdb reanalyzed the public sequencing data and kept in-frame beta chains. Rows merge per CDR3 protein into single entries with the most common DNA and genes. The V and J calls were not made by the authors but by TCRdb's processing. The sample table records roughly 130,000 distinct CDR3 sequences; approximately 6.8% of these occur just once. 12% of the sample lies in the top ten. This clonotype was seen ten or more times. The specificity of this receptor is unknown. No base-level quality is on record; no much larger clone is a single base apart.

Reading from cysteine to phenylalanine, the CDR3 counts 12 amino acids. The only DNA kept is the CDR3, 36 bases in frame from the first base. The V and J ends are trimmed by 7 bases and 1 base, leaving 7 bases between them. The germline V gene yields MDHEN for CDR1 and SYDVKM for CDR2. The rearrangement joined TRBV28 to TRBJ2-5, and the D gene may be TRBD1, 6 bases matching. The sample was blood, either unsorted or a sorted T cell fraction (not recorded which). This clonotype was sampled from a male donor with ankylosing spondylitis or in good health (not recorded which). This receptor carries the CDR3 CASTTGQETQYF. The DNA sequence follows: TGTGCCAGCACGACAGGCCAAGAGACCCAGTACTTC.